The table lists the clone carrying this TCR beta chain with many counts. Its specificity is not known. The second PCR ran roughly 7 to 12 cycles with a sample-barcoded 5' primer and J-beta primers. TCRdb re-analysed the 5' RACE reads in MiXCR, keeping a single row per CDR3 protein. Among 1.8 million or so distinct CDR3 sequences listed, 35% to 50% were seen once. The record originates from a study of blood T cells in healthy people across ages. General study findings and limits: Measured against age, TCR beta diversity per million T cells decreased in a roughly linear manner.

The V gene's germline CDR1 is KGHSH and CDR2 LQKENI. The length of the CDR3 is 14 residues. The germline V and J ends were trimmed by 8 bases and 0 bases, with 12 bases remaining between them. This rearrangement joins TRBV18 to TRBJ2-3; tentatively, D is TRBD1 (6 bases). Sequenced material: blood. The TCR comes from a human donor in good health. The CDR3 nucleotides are TGTGCCAGCAGCCCCCAGGGGAGCACAGATACGCAGTATTTT. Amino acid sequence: CASSPQGSTDTQYF. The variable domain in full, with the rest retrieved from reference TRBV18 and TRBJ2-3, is NAGVMQNPRHLVRRRGQEARLRCSPMKGHSHVYWYRQLPEEGLKFMVYLQKENIIDESGMPKERFSAEFPKEGPSILRIQQVVRGDSAAYFCASSPQGSTDTQYFGPGTRLTVL.